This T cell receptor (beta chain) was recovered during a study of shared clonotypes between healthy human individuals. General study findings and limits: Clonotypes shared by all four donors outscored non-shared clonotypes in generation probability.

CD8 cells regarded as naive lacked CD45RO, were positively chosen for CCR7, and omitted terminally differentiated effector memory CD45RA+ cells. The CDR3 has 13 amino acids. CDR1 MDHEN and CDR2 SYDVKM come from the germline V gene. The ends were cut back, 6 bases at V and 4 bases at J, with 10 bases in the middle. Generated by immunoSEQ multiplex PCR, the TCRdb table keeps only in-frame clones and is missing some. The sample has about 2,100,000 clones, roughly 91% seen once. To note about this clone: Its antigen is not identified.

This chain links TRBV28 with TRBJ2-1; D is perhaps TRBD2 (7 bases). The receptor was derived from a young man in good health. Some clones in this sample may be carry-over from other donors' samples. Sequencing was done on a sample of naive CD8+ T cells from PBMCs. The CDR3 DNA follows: TGTGCCAGCAGGGGAGGGGGTTACAATGAGCAGTTCTTC. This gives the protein CASRGGGYNEQFF.